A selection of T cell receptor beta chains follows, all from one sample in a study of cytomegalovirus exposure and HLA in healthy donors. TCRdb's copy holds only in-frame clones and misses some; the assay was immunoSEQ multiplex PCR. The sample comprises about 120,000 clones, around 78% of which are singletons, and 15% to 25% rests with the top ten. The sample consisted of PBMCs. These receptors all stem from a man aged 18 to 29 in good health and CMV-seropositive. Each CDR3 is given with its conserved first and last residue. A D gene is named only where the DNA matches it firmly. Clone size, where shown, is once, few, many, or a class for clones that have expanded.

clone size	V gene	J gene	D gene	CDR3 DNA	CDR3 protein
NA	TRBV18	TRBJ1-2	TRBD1	TGTGCCAGCTCGCCAACAGGGGGCGACCCTTATGGCTACACCTTC	CASSPTGGDPYGYTF
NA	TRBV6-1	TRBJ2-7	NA	TGTGCCAGCAGCCGGGACACCGTCGCCTACGAGCAGTACTTC	CASSRDTVAYEQYF
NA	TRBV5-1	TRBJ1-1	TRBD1	TGCGCCAGCAGCTCCCTGGACAGGCCTGAAGCTTCCTTT	CASSSLDRPEASF
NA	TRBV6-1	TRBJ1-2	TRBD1	TGTGCCAGCAGCAAACAGGGGTTAGCTAACTATGGCTACACCTTC	CASSKQGLANYGYTF
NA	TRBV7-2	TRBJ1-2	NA	TGTGCCAGCAGCCCCTCGGAGTATGGCTACACCTTC	CASSPSEYGYTF
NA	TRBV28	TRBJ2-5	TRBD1	TGTGCCAGCAGTTTCGTGACAGGGGGAGAGACCCAGTACTTC	CASSFVTGGETQYF
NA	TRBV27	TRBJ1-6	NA	TGTGCCAGCTTACCTGGCCGTTATAATTCACCCCTCCACTTT	CASLPGRYNSPLHF
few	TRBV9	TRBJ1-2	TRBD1	TGTGCCAGCAGCCCCCAGGGGGCGACCCTTTATGGCTACACCTTC	CASSPQGATLYGYTF
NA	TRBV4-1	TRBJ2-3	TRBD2	TGCGCCAGCAGCCAAGGGGCTAGCGGGGGCCTAATCACAGATACGCAGTATTTT	CASSQGASGGLITDTQYF
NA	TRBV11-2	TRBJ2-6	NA	TGTGCCAGCAGCTTCGGTCAGGGAAAGGCCAACGTCCTGACTTTC	CASSFGQGKANVLTF
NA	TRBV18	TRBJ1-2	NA	TGTGCCAGCTCCCCACGCGGGGACGGCTACACCTTC	CASSPRGDGYTF